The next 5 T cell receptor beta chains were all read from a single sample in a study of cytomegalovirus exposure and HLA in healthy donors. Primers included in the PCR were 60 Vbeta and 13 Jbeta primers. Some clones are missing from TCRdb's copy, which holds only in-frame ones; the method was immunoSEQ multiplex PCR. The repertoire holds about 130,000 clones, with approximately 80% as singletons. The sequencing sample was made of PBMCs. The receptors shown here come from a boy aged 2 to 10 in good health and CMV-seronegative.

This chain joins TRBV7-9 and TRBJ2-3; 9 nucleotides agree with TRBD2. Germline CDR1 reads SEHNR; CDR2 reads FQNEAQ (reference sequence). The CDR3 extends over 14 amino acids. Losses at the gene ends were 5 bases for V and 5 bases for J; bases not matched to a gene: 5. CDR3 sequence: CASSHGLARDTQYF. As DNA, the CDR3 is TGTGCCAGCAGCCATGGACTAGCGCGAGATACGCAGTATTTT.

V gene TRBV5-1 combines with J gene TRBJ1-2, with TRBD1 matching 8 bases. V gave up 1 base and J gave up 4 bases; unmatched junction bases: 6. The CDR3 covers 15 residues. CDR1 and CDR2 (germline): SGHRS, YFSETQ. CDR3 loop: CASSLRPGGVYGYTF. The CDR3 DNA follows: TGCGCCAGCAGCTTGCGTCCAGGGGGCGTCTATGGCTACACCTTC.

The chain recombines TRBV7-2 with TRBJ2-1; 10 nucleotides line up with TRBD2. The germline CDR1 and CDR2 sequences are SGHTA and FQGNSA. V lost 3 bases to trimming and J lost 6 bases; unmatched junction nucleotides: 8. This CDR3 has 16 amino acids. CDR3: CASSFPSGGGSNEQFF. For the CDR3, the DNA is TGTGCCAGCAGCTTCCCTAGCGGGGGAGGCAGCAATGAGCAGTTCTTC. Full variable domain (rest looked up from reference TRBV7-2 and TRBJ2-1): GAGVSQSPSNKVTEKGKDVELRCDPISGHTALYWYRQSLGQGLEFLIYFQGNSAPDKSGLPSDRFSAERTGGSVSTLTIQRTQQEDSAVYLCASSFPSGGGSNEQFFGPGTRLTVL.

The CDR3 region is CASSYFSGSDYNEQFF. In nucleotides, the CDR3 is TGTGCCAGCAGTTACTTTAGCGGGAGTGATTACAATGAGCAGTTCTTC. The rearrangement uses TRBV6-5 and TRBJ2-1, with 9 nucleotides matching TRBD2. Per the germline V gene, CDR1 is MNHEY and CDR2 is SVGAGI. The CDR3 spans 16 residues. The trim removed 1 base at V and 4 bases at J, leaving 5 bases unmatched.

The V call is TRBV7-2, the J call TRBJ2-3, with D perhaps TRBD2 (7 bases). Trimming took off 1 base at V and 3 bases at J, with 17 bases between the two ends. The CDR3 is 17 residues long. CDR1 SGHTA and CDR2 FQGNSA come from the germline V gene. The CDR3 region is CASSLDGGQLGTDTQYF. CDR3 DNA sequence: TGTGCCAGCAGCTTAGACGGGGGGCAACTGGGAACAGATACGCAGTATTTT.